These T cell receptor beta chains were read from a single sample in a study of low-dose radiotherapy and immunotherapy resistance in tumors. TCRdb independently ran MiXCR on the reads; one entry per CDR3 protein. Of 100,000 or so distinct CDR3 sequences listed, around 20% are singletons. The sample in question was PBMCs, obtained after low-dose radiotherapy plus immunotherapy. The receptor source for this set is a male donor with prostate cancer. The CDR3 runs from the conserved cysteine through the conserved F or W. Fields, in order: D gene, J gene, clone size, V gene, CDR3 DNA, CDR3 protein. A D gene is named only where the DNA matches it firmly. For some rows the clone size is stated as once, few or many, or as a class when expanded; others skip it.

-,TRBJ2-1,-,TRBV24-1,TGTGCCACCAGTTCACCGACTGGGAGCTCCTACAATGAGCAGTTCTTC,CATSSPTGSSYNEQFF
TRBD1,TRBJ2-2,-,TRBV6-8,TGTGCCAGCAGTTCAGGACAGGCGAACACCGGGGAGCTGTTTTTT,CASSSGQANTGELFF
-,TRBJ2-2,many,TRBV5-6,TGTGCCAGCAGCTCACAGAACACCGGGGAGCTGTTTTTT,CASSSQNTGELFF
-,TRBJ2-7,-,TRBV6-9,TGTGCCACCCTAGGTGAGTCCTACGAGCAGTACTTC,CATLGESYEQYF
TRBD2,TRBJ2-3,many,TRBV6-2/TRBV6-3,TGTGCCAGCAGTTGGGCTAGCGGGGGTAGCACAGATACGCAGTATTTT,CASSWASGGSTDTQYF
-,TRBJ2-1,many,TRBV29-1,TGCAGCGTTGGAACAGCTAGCTCCTACAATGAGCAGTTCTTC,CSVGTASSYNEQFF
-,TRBJ1-5,many,TRBV6-2/TRBV6-3,TGTGCCAGCAGTTACGTAGGGGGCAATCAGCCCCAGCATTTT,CASSYVGGNQPQHF
TRBD1,TRBJ2-1,many,TRBV12-5,TGTGCTAGTGGTTCGTCGGGACAGGGGAAGCAGTTCTTC,CASGSSGQGKQFF
-,TRBJ1-3,many,TRBV25-1,TGTGCCAGCAGTGAATTAGGCTCTGGAAACACCATATATTTT,CASSELGSGNTIYF
-,TRBJ2-1,many,TRBV20-1,TGCAGTGCTAGAGGCCACCTAGAATCCTACAATGAGCAGTTCTTC,CSARGHLESYNEQFF
TRBD2,TRBJ2-5,many,TRBV5-1,TGCGCCAGCAGCTCCGGCGGGGGGGGAGAGACCCAGTACTTC,CASSSGGGGETQYF
-,TRBJ2-7,many,TRBV6-5,TGTGCCAGCAGTTACGGCAGGGCGAATGAGCAGTACTTC,CASSYGRANEQYF
-,TRBJ2-2,once,TRBV12-3/TRBV12-4,TGTGCCAGCAGTTTCGGGTGGGACACCGGGGAGCTGTTTTTT,CASSFGWDTGELFF
-,TRBJ2-4,many,TRBV7-2,TGTGCCAGCAGCTTAAACAGGGCCGCCAAAAACATTCAGTACTTC,CASSLNRAAKNIQYF
-,TRBJ2-5,many,TRBV18,TGTGCCAGCTCACCACCGACAAGGGAGACCCAGTACTTC,CASSPPTRETQYF
-,TRBJ2-7,-,TRBV6-6,TGTGCCACCCAGGAAGTCGCGAGATGGCTCGAGCAGTACTTC,CATQEVARWLEQYF
-,TRBJ2-1,many,TRBV10-2,TGCGCCAGCAGTGAAATCCCGCGAAATGAGCAGTTCTTC,CASSEIPRNEQFF
-,TRBJ2-2,-,TRBV9,-,CASSVRDKSPGSCFF
-,TRBJ2-7,many,TRBV7-6,TGTGCCAGCAGCCCCGAGGTGGGACGGGGGCGTGAGCAGTACTTC,CASSPEVGRGREQYF
TRBD2,TRBJ2-3,many,TRBV20-1,TGCAGTGCAGGGACTAGGGATGACTTGGGAGATACGCAGTATTTT,CSAGTRDDLGDTQYF
TRBD1,TRBJ2-7,many,TRBV5-1,TGCGCCAGCAGCGGGACAGGGGTAAAGGATGAGCAGTACTTC,CASSGTGVKDEQYF
-,TRBJ1-1,many,TRBV19,TGTGCCAGTAGTATGGGACACCCGAACACTGAAGCTTTCTTT,CASSMGHPNTEAFF
-,TRBJ1-4,many,TRBV6-2/TRBV6-3,TGTGCCAGCAGTTACAGGGGGACCCGGGGTGAAAAACTGTTTTTT,CASSYRGTRGEKLFF
-,TRBJ2-3,few,TRBV3-1,TGTGCCAGCAGCCAAGGCTTCGGCGGGAACGCAGATACGCAGTATTTT,CASSQGFGGNADTQYF
TRBD1,TRBJ2-3,many,TRBV5-1,TGCGCCAGCAGCTGGGCCGGGACAGACACAGATACGCAGTATTTT,CASSWAGTDTDTQYF
-,TRBJ2-1,-,TRBV3-1,TGTGCCAGCAGCCAAGTCGGCTACAATGAGCAGTTCTTC,CASSQVGYNEQFF
-,TRBJ1-2,many,TRBV6-1,TGTGCCAGCAGGACCGGGACGGAGAGCTATGGCTACACCTTC,CASRTGTESYGYTF
TRBD1,TRBJ1-2,many,TRBV5-1,TGCGCCAGCAGCTTTCTACAGGGGGCGGGAGGCTACACCTTC,CASSFLQGAGGYTF
TRBD1,TRBJ2-4,-,TRBV9,TGTGCCAGCAGCGTAGGCGGACAGGGGCAATACATTCAGTACTTC,CASSVGGQGQYIQYF
TRBD2,TRBJ2-1,-,TRBV12-3/TRBV12-4,TGTGCCAGCAACCTAGCGGGGGGGCCGAATGAGCAGTTCTTC,CASNLAGGPNEQFF
-,TRBJ1-2,many,TRBV7-2,TGTGCCAGCAGCCTGGACAGTGCCAACTATGGCTACACCTTC,CASSLDSANYGYTF
TRBD2,TRBJ2-3,medium-sized,TRBV6-4,TGTGCCAGCAGTGCTAGCGGGGGGGCCACAGATACGCAGTATTTT,CASSASGGATDTQYF
TRBD1,TRBJ1-6,many,TRBV27,TGTGCCAGCAGCCCCAGCCCCCTGACAGGGGGAGGTTCACCCCTCCACTTT,CASSPSPLTGGGSPLHF
-,TRBJ2-3,many,TRBV13,TGTGCCAGCAGCCCAGGGACCGGCACAGATACGCAGTATTTT,CASSPGTGTDTQYF
-,TRBJ2-5,many,TRBV19,TGTGCCAGTAGTATAGGGCAGGGGCAAGAGACCCAGTACTTC,CASSIGQGQETQYF
-,TRBJ1-1,-,TRBV13,TGTGCCAGCAGCTTATGGGTAGACCGAGTGGAAGCTTTCTTT,CASSLWVDRVEAFF
TRBD1,TRBJ1-5,many,TRBV30,TGTGCCTGGAGTAGACAGGGTGGTCAGCCCCAGCATTTT,CAWSRQGGQPQHF
-,TRBJ2-1,many,TRBV13,TGTGCCAGCAGTCGACGTGGTGGGGTATACAATGAGCAGTTCTTC,CASSRRGGVYNEQFF
-,TRBJ2-2,many,TRBV4-2,TGTGCCAGCAGTGCGCTGAACACCGGGGAGCTGTTTTTT,CASSALNTGELFF
TRBD2,TRBJ2-3,many,TRBV5-6,TGTGCCAGCAGAAGCCTAGCGGGGGTCACAGATACGCAGTATTTT,CASRSLAGVTDTQYF
-,TRBJ1-2,many,TRBV27,TGTGCCAGCAGTTTAATCACGGGCACTGGCTACACCTTC,CASSLITGTGYTF
TRBD1,TRBJ1-2,many,TRBV6-2/TRBV6-3,TGTGCCACCCTGGGGTCAGGGCAGGGGGACTATGGCTACACCTTC,CATLGSGQGDYGYTF
-,TRBJ1-4,many,TRBV7-2,TGTGCCAGCAGCTTAGCTCTGGCGGATACGCTTTTTTTT,CASSLALADTLFF
-,TRBJ2-2,-,TRBV12-3/TRBV12-4,TGTGCCAGCAGCCTCCTCCGGGACTCATACACCGGGGAGCTGTTTTTT,CASSLLRDSYTGELFF